This TCR beta chain was captured by sequencing in a study of cytomegalovirus exposure and HLA in healthy donors (TCRdb year 2017). With regard to the full study: An earlier analysis of about 530 of the donors reported approximately 260 Gb of sequence data and around 110 million unique TCR beta sequences obtained from about 170 million T cells. An early release covering 500 to 750 HLA-typed donors comprised around 300 gigabases of sequencing data and some 79 million unique TCR sequences. Of the approximately 370 genotyped donors, roughly 76% were placed in the genetic ancestry cluster associated with self-reported Caucasian donors. The study was designed to test whether signatures of past pathogen exposure could be identified by cataloging public T cell receptors. The study profiled the T cell repertoires of hundreds of subjects by immunosequencing and related them to cytomegalovirus serostatus. Along with the approximately 700-subject first cohort, a separate validation cohort of over 90 different subjects was used. To predict cytomegalovirus infection status, the study brought together high-throughput TCR immunosequencing, statistical association of individual TCRs with disease status, and machine learning. To study patterns of TCR occurrence, a later analysis re-analyzed previously published TCR beta repertoires from 666 donors and added high-resolution HLA genotyping. Rather than drawing on any new phenotypic data, the later analysis identified candidate immune exposures from TCR beta sequences and the way those sequences occurred across donors. An earlier analysis of 500 to 750 of the donors applied high-throughput TCR beta sequencing to assess whether each TCR beta V gene segment acted as functional or pseudogenic. Alongside the repertoire data, information on donor age, sex, ethnicity and CMV serostatus was compiled. Genome-wide SNP genotypes for about 65% of the roughly 670 donors were used in a later genetic analysis, which treated that subset as a discovery cohort. Every repertoire in the discovery cohort had been generated on one and the same sequencing platform. Both class I and class II loci were covered by HLA typing, at four-digit resolution. The number of typed donors differed by locus: about 620-640 for A, B, C, DRB1 and DQB1; approximately 530 for DQA1; around 610 for DPA1; and roughly 470 for DPB1. A few DR-DQ haplotypes were treated as single units for association and clustering because of strong linkage in the cohort. Across under 500 genotyped donors of the cohort, an average of approximately 240,000 unique TCR beta nucleotide sequences per donor were sequenced, and 15% to 20% of those sequences were non-productive.

The germline V end is reduced by 7 bases and the J end by 4 bases; junction bases left unmatched: 17. There are 17 amino acids in the CDR3, from cysteine to phenylalanine inclusive. The DNA shown is the 51-base CDR3, in frame from base 1. Based on the germline V gene, the CDR1 and CDR2 sequences are SGDLS and YYNGEE. In total, 500 to 700 healthy bone marrow donors made up the cohort. At the time of sampling, every cohort member was nominally healthy, though immune exposures that went unrecorded were likely present. The donor was CMV seronegative and was included in the group of 352 seronegative cohort members. A peripheral blood sample was collected from each donor, and TCR beta sequencing was performed on peripheral blood mononuclear cells. The Qiagen DNeasy Blood Extraction Kit was used to extract genomic DNA from the blood cell samples. Comments on this clone: It lacks a known antigen. No base qualities exist here, and no much larger clone lies one base off it.

What the study reported, not specific to this receptor: Strong co-occurrence of HLA alleles, especially DR and DQ, made assigning TCR associations to individual alleles difficult. A later analysis found that most CMV-associated TCR beta chains appeared HLA-restricted, with HLA associations seemingly driven largely by CMV exposure. The classifier was reported to diagnose cytomegalovirus status with high specificity and sensitivity in both the original and validation cohorts. Because counts were too low, roughly 16 rarely observed V segments, including chromosome 9 orphons, were left out of the earlier analysis of 587 of the donors. A later genetic analysis associated a missense DCLRE1C variant with V-gene and J-gene trimming of TCR beta chains, and an independent cohort replicated the association. In this cohort, only TCR beta chains were sequenced, and detectable features were limited by the absence of alpha or paired-chain data. Roughly uniform sequencing depth across donors was assumed in presence/absence analyses, although this assumption may not hold. Because some donors lacked HLA typing at each locus, the association tests relied only on the typed subset. In a later analysis, several top co-occurrence clusters were reported to appear linked to parvovirus B19, influenza, CMV and Epstein-Barr virus. An earlier analysis of around 500 of the donors showed that most TCR beta V segments appeared in productive rearrangements either about 87% or about 30% of the time, which broadly matched IMGT annotations. The sequencing pipeline was judged likely to have produced a cluster of highly shared sequence variants as a technical artifact. CMV serostatus was the only immune exposure information available for the cohort. According to a later analysis, TCR association rates differed among HLA loci, with DRB1 alleles showing the most associated TCRs and HLA-C alleles showing the fewest. Some IMGT-functional V segments, including TRBV6-2 and TRBV6-3, could not be distinguished by the 87-base-pair reads and were therefore excluded. Compared with the 666-donor mean, donors in an Asian-associated ancestry cluster had fewer N-insertions in productive TCRs, according to a later genetic analysis. The study gave a list of about 170 TCR beta chains associated with cytomegalovirus. It was suggested by the authors that the approach could potentially be generalized to other disease states and immunological phenotypes. A further reported finding was that TCR beta sequences accurately predicted the HLA-A and HLA-B alleles for most subjects in the first cohort. A later analysis associated about 18,000 TCR beta sequences with specific HLA alleles at a false discovery rate of 0.05. Most TCR sequences were observed very rarely across donors, whereas some public TCRs were present in many individuals. Three of the identified cytomegalovirus-associated TCR beta chains were confirmed in vitro to be specific for cytomegalovirus antigens. Linkage disequilibrium might explain the correlated functional status among segregating V segments, but an unknown experimental factor could not be ruled out. In a later analysis, HLA-associated TCR beta chains showed more clonal expansion and lower generation probabilities than non-associated chains that were equally common.

The library was produced with the immunoSEQ multiplex PCR assay. For the multiplex PCR, a mixture combining 60 forward primers for TCR Vbeta segments and 13 reverse primers for TCR Jbeta segments was used. The CDR3 region of rearranged TCR beta genes was amplified from genomic DNA with a multiplex PCR assay. On the Illumina HiSeq System, the amplified TCR beta libraries were sequenced as 87-base-pair reads. As for the authors' bioinformatics: Across the 670 or so repertoires, a later analysis counted 80 million or so unique TCR beta chains, some 11 million of which were shared by at least two donors. A nearest-neighbor algorithm error-corrected the raw reads and collapsed the reads into unique sequences, merging closely related sequences to remove PCR and sequencing errors. CDR3 sequences were aligned to IMGT reference sequences to assign V, D and J gene segments. For a sequence to be retained, at least a six-nucleotide match to both a V gene segment and a J gene segment was required. Rearrangements were called productive when the CDR3 lacked stop codons and stayed in frame with V and J; all others were non-productive. Following IMGT convention, CDR3 was defined as the stretch from the second conserved V-encoded cysteine to the conserved J-encoded phenylalanine. In an earlier analysis of approximately 590 of the donors, sequences lacking an unambiguous match to a single V gene segment were excluded. In an earlier analysis of several hundred of the donors, V segments were called functional above 56.7% productive rearrangements and were called segregating when the between-donor standard deviation exceeded 5%. A statistical classification framework was built for diagnosing cytomegalovirus status from the catalog of TCR beta chain sequences. In a later analysis, V and J genes were assigned by comparing TCR nucleotide sequences against IMGT/GENE-DB human TR gene sequences. The TCRdist pipeline was used in a later analysis to assign CDR3 sequences and most-parsimonious VDJ recombination scenarios. In a later analysis, every TCR beta chain was defined by the combination of its CDR3 amino acid sequence and its V-gene family, and reads without a unique V-gene family were dropped. In a later analysis, 450 to 600 highly shared, low-generation-probability nucleotide sequences were removed to address suspected cross-contamination and a sequencing artifact. A later analysis calculated a clonal expansion index for each public chain from normalized within-repertoire ranks of inferred template counts. A later analysis computed generation probabilities with a VDJ recombination model fitted to out-of-frame rearrangements, and checked the results against IGoR. In a later analysis, TCR-TCR, TCR-HLA and TCR-CMV co-occurrence was scored with hypergeometric tests, and a repertoire-size bias correction was applied to TCR pairs. False discovery rates were estimated in a later analysis by permuting HLA or CMV assignments 20 times. In a later analysis, co-occurring TCRs were grouped with DBSCAN, and TCRdist sequence similarity was added when clustering was performed within HLA-allele-positive subsets. Co-occurrence clustering excluded repertoires with fewer than 30,000 or more than 120,000 public chains, plus five with anomalous nucleotide sharing. TCRdb obtained this table from immuneACCESS and retained in-frame rearrangements with V and J assigned. These tables miss some clones; where compared with another copy, unresolved V genes account for less than half of the shortfall, and the remainder is unexplained. That table is the source of V, J and clone size, and D and trimming were worked out from the DNA. In this sample the table shows approximately 110,000 clones, 78% of which occur a single time. Under 1.5% of the sample is taken by the ten largest.

The V and J segments used are TRBV9 and TRBJ1-1, with 9 central nucleotides matching TRBD1. The receptor was isolated from a man aged 25-40 years in good health and CMV-seronegative. Sample: PBMCs. The CDR3 loop reads CASSGGQGKGRGTEAFF. The nucleotide sequence reads as follows: TGTGCCAGCTCAGGAGGACAGGGGAAGGGGCGGGGCACTGAAGCTTTCTTT.